This T cell receptor (beta chain) was captured by sequencing in a study of cytomegalovirus exposure and HLA in healthy donors. Study conclusions and caveats: Reports described diagnosis of cytomegalovirus status by the classifier as highly specific and sensitive.

Healthy bone marrow donors formed the donor group. There were likely unrecorded immune exposures, though donors were nominally healthy when sampled. PCR involved 60 Vbeta and 13 Jbeta primers. As processed by the authors: An analysis performed later counted 75 million to 80 million unique TCR beta chains (approximately 10 million of them shared). Some clones are missing from TCRdb's copy, which holds only in-frame ones; the method was immunoSEQ multiplex PCR. D and trimming were read from the DNA, whereas the V and J calls and clone size are those reported in that table. The sample gives some 140,000 clones, 79% of which show up once; about 6.8% is in the top ten. Concerning this clone: What it recognizes is unknown.

The clonotype was recovered from a man aged 40-49 years in good health and CMV-seropositive. Sequencing input: PBMCs.

CDR3 nucleotide sequence: TGTGCCTGGAGTGTCGGGGGTTATAGTAATTCACCCCTCCACTTT. This sequence encodes CAWSVGGYSNSPLHF. The genes are TRBV30 and TRBJ1-6; weak D call: TRBD1 (5 bases). CDR1 and CDR2 from the germline V gene are GTSNPN and SVGIG (reference sequence). This CDR3 is built from 15 residues. V shed 0 bases and J shed 6 bases, with 12 bases lying between them.